A single sample gave rise to the 10 T cell receptor beta chains below, sequenced in a study of T cell responses to AZD1222 COVID-19 vaccine. TCRdb's table, derived via immunoSEQ multiplex PCR, lists solely in-frame clones and lacks some. This repertoire shows about 160,000 clones, 85% to 90% found once; its top ten account for 4.3%. The source was peripheral blood, collected 28 days after the second AZD1222 dose. The receptor set was obtained from an adult who received the AZD1222 COVID-19 vaccine.

J is TRBJ1-6 and V is TRBV2, with D unclear. The V end lost 4 bases, the J end lost 5 bases, and 12 bases lay between the germline ends. This CDR3 has 15 residues. Germline values: CDR1 SNHLY, CDR2 FYNNEI. The CDR3 nucleotides are TGTGCCAGCAGTGTTGACATGCCAAATAATTCACCCCTCCACTTT. This translates into CASSVDMPNNSPLHF.

The chain uses TRBV13 and TRBJ1-6; a possible D gene is TRBD1 (5 bases). The ends were cut back, 4 bases at V and 7 bases at J, with 8 bases in the middle. This CDR3 has 13 amino acids. The germline V gene has CDR1 PRHDT and CDR2 FYEKMQ (reference sequence). CDR3 sequence: CASSYTGNSPLHF. In nucleotides, the CDR3 is TGTGCCAGCAGCTATACAGGCAATTCACCCCTCCACTTT.

The V and J genes are TRBV19 and TRBJ1-1, with D possibly being TRBD1 (6 bases). Trimming removed 5 bases from V and 6 bases from J, with 10 bases in between. The CDR3 sequence is 12 residues long. Germline CDR1 LNHDA, CDR2 SQIVND (reference sequence). CDR3 nucleotide sequence: TGTGCCAGTAGTCCGGACAGCCCTGAAGCTTTCTTT. It specifies CASSPDSPEAFF.

CDR3: CASSPSFSGNTIYF. CDR3 DNA sequence: TGTGCCAGCAGCCCCTCATTCTCTGGAAACACCATATATTTT. This chain uses TRBV11-2 with TRBJ1-3; D gene ambiguous. The CDR3 spans 14 residues. Germline lookup yields CDR1 SGHAT and CDR2 FQNNGV. V lost 5 bases and J lost 0, with 8 bases in between.

This rearrangement joins TRBV7-9 to TRBJ1-1; D remains ambiguous. V shed 8 bases and J shed 4 bases, with 20 bases lying between them. The germline gives CDR1 SEHNR, CDR2 FQNEAQ (reference sequence). CDR3 length equals 15 residues. The CDR3 nucleotides are TGTGCCAGCCTGGTTTTTTGGGCTGAGAGCACTGAAGCTTTCTTT. Its protein product is CASLVFWAESTEAFF.

This clone occurred once. This sequence joins TRBV11-2 and TRBJ1-1; D gene ambiguous. V lost 5 bases and J lost 6, with 13 bases in between. Germline assignment: CDR1 SGHAT and CDR2 FQNNGV. CDR3 length equals 13 residues. The CDR3 is CASSLRTWAEAFF. CDR3 sequence (DNA): TGTGCCAGCAGCCTCCGAACCTGGGCTGAAGCTTTCTTT.

As to this clone: This specimen includes other DNA sequences encoding the same CDR3. The V gene is TRBV12-3 or TRBV12-4, the J gene TRBJ2-1, with D unresolved. The CDR3 extends over 11 amino acids. V was shortened by 2 bases and J by 6 bases, with 2 bases between the two germline ends. The DNA for the CDR3 is TGTGCCAGCAGTTTACTCAATGAGCAGTTCTTC. Residues: CASSLLNEQFF.

This chain uses TRBV4-2 with TRBJ2-1; 9 nucleotides match TRBD2. Trimming took 4 bases from V and 7 from J; bases not matched to a gene: 5. The germline V gene has CDR1 LGHNA and CDR2 YNFKEQ. There are 14 residues in the CDR3. The CDR3 DNA sequence: TGTGCCAGCAGCCCCGGACTAGCGTCGAATGAGCAGTTCTTC. This encodes CASSPGLASNEQFF.

The DNA of the CDR3 is TGTGCCAGCAGACGCCGGGACGGGAACACTGAAGCTTTCTTT. Its protein is CASRRRDGNTEAFF. The rearrangement uses TRBV11-2 and TRBJ1-1; maybe TRBD1 (5 bases). V was trimmed by 6 bases and J by 1 base, leaving 12 bases between them. Germline CDR1 and CDR2: SGHAT and FQNNGV. This CDR3 is built from 14 residues.

As regards this clone: Other nucleotide sequences from this sample produce the same CDR3. This sequence joins TRBV7-2 and TRBJ1-2, with D possibly matching TRBD1 (6 bases). There are 14 residues in the CDR3. Per the germline V gene, CDR1 is SGHTA and CDR2 is FQGNSA. The V end lost 4 bases, the J end lost 0 bases, and 9 bases lay between the germline ends. The CDR3 region is CASSSDRANYGYTF. Here the CDR3 DNA reads TGTGCCAGCAGCTCGGACAGAGCTAACTATGGCTACACCTTC.